This TCR beta chain is from a study of cytomegalovirus exposure and HLA in healthy donors. Germline V gives CDR1 SEHNR, CDR2 FQNEAQ (reference sequence). The V and J ends lost 1 base and 5 bases, in that order; junction bases with no gene match: 5. The CDR3 has 16 amino acids. The protocol was immunoSEQ multiplex PCR, while the TCRdb copy is restricted to in-frame clones and leaves out a portion. In the table there are about 110,000 clones, around 87% of which are singletons. The origin of this receptor is a woman between 25 and 40 years old in good health and CMV-seropositive. The sequenced material came from PBMCs. V usage is TRBV7-9 and J usage is TRBJ2-2; 9 bases map to TRBD1. This CDR3 is CASSLDRGQGTGELFF. The DNA for the CDR3 is TGTGCCAGCAGCTTAGATCGCGGACAGGGGACCGGGGAGCTGTTTTTT.